Presented here are 19 T cell receptor beta chains from one specimen sequenced in a study of identifying expanded T cells in peripheral blood. The method was immunoSEQ multiplex PCR; TCRdb's version includes in-frame clones alone and lacks a portion of them. This sample has approximately 57,000 clones; approximately 89% occur once, and the top ten carry roughly 3.5%. The sample taken for sequencing was blood. Receptors originate from a person aged 18-69 years in good health.

V and J are TRBV2 and TRBJ2-1, with TRBD2 matching 14 bases. V dropped 7 bases and J dropped 0; count of bases not matched to a gene: 2. Germline V gene sequence: CDR1 SNHLY, CDR2 FYNNEI. The CDR3 extends over 16 amino acids. This CDR3 reads CASTGTSGGSYNEQFF. The CDR3 DNA is TGTGCCAGCACCGGGACTAGCGGGGGCTCCTACAATGAGCAGTTCTTC. Drawing the rest from reference TRBV2 and TRBJ2-1, the complete variable domain is EPEVTQTPSHQVTQMGQEVILRCVPISNHLYFYWYRQILGQKVEFLVSFYNNEISEKSEIFDDQFSVERPDGSNFTLKIRSTKLEDSAMYFCASTGTSGGSYNEQFFGPGTRLTVL.

The V call is TRBV2, the J call TRBJ2-2, with TRBD2 matching over 9 bases. V lost 5 bases to trimming and J lost 2 bases; unmatched junction nucleotides: 12. Germline CDR1 is SNHLY and CDR2 is FYNNEI. CDR3 size: 18 residues. Here the CDR3 reads CASSRLLLAGENTGELFF. The DNA of the CDR3 is TGTGCCAGCAGTCGGTTGTTATTAGCGGGGGAAAACACCGGGGAGCTGTTTTTT.

The V call is TRBV5-4, the J call TRBJ1-1; no definite D call. Trimming took off 0 bases at V and 5 bases at J, with 8 bases between the two ends. The germline V gene encodes CDR1 SGHNT and CDR2 YYREEE (reference sequence). This CDR3 comprises 13 residues. The CDR3 is CASSLAGVTEAFF. The CDR3 DNA reads as TGTGCCAGCAGCTTGGCCGGGGTTACTGAAGCTTTCTTT.

This clone showed up just a few times. J is TRBJ2-1 and V is TRBV4-2; TRBD2 might be the D (5 bases). The CDR3 has 14 amino acids. The V end lost 4 bases, the J end lost 4 bases, and 11 bases lay between the germline ends. Germline CDR1 and CDR2: LGHNA and YNFKEQ. As DNA, the CDR3 is TGTGCCAGCAGCCCACTAGACGAATACAATGAGCAGTTCTTC. This encodes CASSPLDEYNEQFF.

The chain carries TRBV7-2 and TRBJ2-3; D is perhaps TRBD2 (5 bases). Germline loops: CDR1 SGHTA, CDR2 FQGNSA. Trimming removed 2 bases at V and 5 bases at J, with 14 bases between. The CDR3 is 15 residues long. The CDR3 protein is CASSLSSWAGDTQYF. Written as DNA, the CDR3 is TGTGCCAGCAGCTTATCATCTTGGGCGGGAGATACGCAGTATTTT.

There are a few counts of this clone. At one end, the junction sequence differs from germline, possibly due to a read error. V gene TRBV19 combines with J gene TRBJ2-7; either TRBD1 or TRBD2 may fit D (5 bases each). The CDR3 totals 10 residues. The germline CDR1 and CDR2 sequences are LNHDA and SQIVND (reference sequence). CDR3 protein: CASSILKGRF. In nucleotides, the CDR3 is TGTGCCAGTAGTATACTGAAGGGACGCTTC.

This chain connects TRBV6-5 to TRBJ2-3; D remains ambiguous. V dropped 5 bases and J dropped 2 bases, with 14 bases sitting between them. Looked up from germline, CDR1 is MNHEY and CDR2 is SVGAGI. The CDR3 runs 15 residues. CDR3 in DNA: TGTGCCAGCAGTCCGGGCGGCCTTCTCACAGATACGCAGTATTTT. The encoded protein is CASSPGGLLTDTQYF.

The chain couples TRBV9 to TRBJ2-1; 10 nucleotides align to TRBD2. V shed 2 bases, J shed 5 bases, and the junction held 7 bases outside the gene matches. The CDR3 spans 16 residues. CDR1 and CDR2 (germline): SGDLS, YYNGEE. For the CDR3, the DNA is TGTGCCAGCAGCGTCGCTACTAGCGGGACCAACAATGAGCAGTTCTTC. This sequence encodes CASSVATSGTNNEQFF.

The gene calls are TRBV5-6 and TRBJ1-2; TRBD1 agrees at 8 bases. CDR1 and CDR2 from the germline V gene are SGHDT and YYEEEE. Losses at the gene ends were 4 bases for V and 8 bases for J; bases not matched to a gene: 7. The CDR3 has 13 amino acids. CDR3 loop: CASSGQGYGGYTF. The CDR3 DNA reads TGTGCCAGCAGCGGACAGGGTTATGGGGGCTACACCTTC.

V and J are TRBV7-2 and TRBJ2-5, with 14 nucleotides matching TRBD2. With V trimmed by 5 bases and J by 0 bases, 5 bases remained unmatched. The CDR3 totals 17 residues. The germline V gene has CDR1 SGHTA and CDR2 FQGNSA. CDR3 coding DNA: TGTGCCAGCAGCCGGTGGACTAGCGGGGGGAACCAAGAGACCCAGTACTTC. Amino acids: CASSRWTSGGNQETQYF.

J is TRBJ2-7 and V is TRBV19; 9 bases are a match to TRBD1. The CDR3 is 14 amino acids. Germline V gene sequence: CDR1 LNHDA, CDR2 SQIVND (reference sequence). V gave up 5 bases and J gave up 7 bases; unmatched junction bases: 9. The CDR3 nucleotides are TGTGCCAGTAGTTGGGGACAGGGCCTCCGGGAGCAGTACTTC. It translates to CASSWGQGLREQYF.

This chain joins TRBV19 and TRBJ1-2; 10 bases map to TRBD1. The germline CDR1 and CDR2 sequences are LNHDA and SQIVND (reference sequence). The ends lost 5 bases at V and 4 bases at J; junction bases unmatched: 7. The CDR3 is made up of 15 amino acids. CDR3 amino acids: CASSSQGQGTYGYTF. CDR3 nucleotide sequence: TGTGCCAGTAGTTCCCAGGGACAGGGGACCTATGGCTACACCTTC.

The V and J genes are TRBV7-2 and TRBJ2-7; 9 bases are a match to TRBD1. The CDR3 contains 17 residues. Germline CDR1 and CDR2: SGHTA and FQGNSA. V lost 4 bases to trimming and J lost 3 bases; unmatched junction nucleotides: 13. CDR3 DNA: TGTGCCAGCAGCTCGAGGGTCGGGACAGGGACCATCTACGAGCAGTACTTC. Its translation: CASSSRVGTGTIYEQYF.

V usage is TRBV18 and J usage is TRBJ1-1, with a tentative D call TRBD1 (6 bases). Germline V lookup: CDR1 KGHSH, CDR2 LQKENI. The CDR3 contains 14 residues. V was trimmed by 2 bases and J by 5 bases, leaving 12 bases between them. The CDR3 nucleotides read TGTGCCAGCTCACCATCGGGGGGCCCAACTGAAGCTTTCTTT. Its protein product is CASSPSGGPTEAFF.

The V gene is TRBV9, the J gene TRBJ2-3; perhaps TRBD2 as D (6 bases). Germline-derived CDR1 and CDR2 are SGDLS and YYNGEE. The CDR3 sequence is 15 residues long. The germline V and J ends were trimmed by 1 base and 4 bases, with 13 bases remaining between them. The CDR3 sequence is CASSVYTGVADTQYF. CDR3 sequence (DNA): TGTGCCAGCAGCGTATATACGGGAGTGGCAGATACGCAGTATTTT.

The chain combines TRBV5-6 with TRBJ1-4; D uncertain. Germline assignment: CDR1 SGHDT and CDR2 YYEEEE. This CDR3 is built from 14 residues. V dropped 2 bases and J dropped 2 bases, with 7 bases sitting between them. The CDR3 protein is CASSLKVTNEKLFF. CDR3 coding DNA: TGTGCCAGCAGCTTAAAAGTGACTAATGAAAAACTGTTTTTT. The full variable domain, its missing parts supplied by reference TRBV5-6 and TRBJ1-4, is DAGVTQSPTHLIKTRGQQVTLRCSPKSGHDTVSWYQQALGQGPQFIFQYYEEEERQRGNFPDRFSGHQFPNYSSELNVNALLLGDSALYLCASSLKVTNEKLFFGSGTQLSVL.

V usage is TRBV19 and J usage is TRBJ2-1; 8 nucleotides align to TRBD2. The germline V gene has CDR1 LNHDA and CDR2 SQIVND (reference sequence). The ends lost 4 bases at V and 3 bases at J; junction bases unmatched: 2. CDR3 length equals 14 residues. CDR3 residues: CASSNLAGYNEQFF. The CDR3, as DNA: TGTGCCAGTAGTAATCTAGCGGGCTACAATGAGCAGTTCTTC.

The V and J genes are TRBV7-9 and TRBJ1-1; TRBD1 matches at 7 bases. There are 16 residues in the CDR3. Germline loops: CDR1 SEHNR, CDR2 FQNEAQ (reference sequence). V was clipped by 1 base and J by 8 bases; unmatched bases: 13. The chain's CDR3 is CASSLGRFDRDQEAFF. The CDR3 DNA follows: TGTGCCAGCAGCTTAGGAAGATTCGACAGGGATCAAGAAGCTTTCTTT.

The DNA of the CDR3 is TGTGCCAGCAGCCGACTAGCGGAGTACGAGCAGTACTTC. Its protein is CASSRLAEYEQYF. The rearrangement uses TRBV7-9 and TRBJ2-7; 9 bases line up with TRBD2. With 5 bases clipped from V and 4 bases from J, the junction kept 3 bases outside the gene matches. Germline CDR1 and CDR2: SEHNR and FQNEAQ (reference sequence). The CDR3 is made up of 13 amino acids.